These 30 T cell receptor beta chains originate from one sample sequenced in a study of T cells in Graves' hyperthyroidism and ophthalmopathy. RNA transcripts yielded amplified TCR beta CDR3 regions. The TCR CDR3 was amplified in a first-round RT-PCR using the HTBI primer set. MiXCR was run by TCRdb on the multiplex PCR reads, yielding one entry per CDR3 protein. The sample includes about 840,000 distinct CDR3 sequences, 38% of them seen just once. Sequencing used blood. These receptors all come from a man aged 18-30 years with Graves' hyperthyroidism.

The chain combines TRBV28 with TRBJ2-7, with D maybe TRBD2 (5 bases). Per germline, CDR1 MDHEN and CDR2 SYDVKM. This CDR3 comprises 13 residues. The ends were cut back, 8 bases at V and 2 bases at J, with 13 bases in the middle. CDR3 residues: CASRGGVAYEQYF. DNA of the CDR3: TGTGCCAGCCGGGGTGGGGTGGCCTACGAGCAGTACTTC.

In its sample, this clonotype was seen many times. The chain couples TRBV12-3 or TRBV12-4 to TRBJ2-2; the D is unclear. The CDR3 spans 13 residues. The V end lost 5 bases, the J end lost 7 bases, and 11 bases lay between the germline ends. CDR3 amino acids: CASSPGMIGELFF. The CDR3, as DNA: TGTGCCAGCAGTCCAGGAATGATCGGGGAGCTGTTTTTT.

This clonotype was observed at least ten times. This chain links TRBV20-1 with TRBJ1-1; D possibly corresponds to TRBD1 (6 bases). In germline, CDR1 is DFQATT, CDR2 SNEGSKA (reference sequence). Trimming shortened V by 3 bases and J by 1 base, and 12 bases separated the two germline ends. This CDR3 comprises 14 residues. CDR3 loop: CSASGVRGNTEAFF. The CDR3 region has the DNA TGCAGTGCTAGCGGCGTCAGGGGGAACACTGAAGCTTTCTTT.

The table lists this clonotype with a few counts. The rearrangement uses TRBV20-1 and TRBJ2-7; D might be TRBD1 or TRBD2, each matching 5 bases. Germline V gene lookup returns CDR1 DFQATT and CDR2 SNEGSKA (reference sequence). The CDR3 covers 13 residues. The V end lost 3 bases, the J end lost 3 bases, and 12 bases lay between the germline ends. The CDR3 nucleotides read TGCAGTGCTAGGGGGGAAAGGGACTACGAGCAGTACTTC. This encodes CSARGERDYEQYF.

This chain connects TRBV24-1 to TRBJ2-5; 7 bases are a match to TRBD1. The CDR3 spans 15 residues. J gave up 5 bases and V 11 bases, and 16 bases lay outside the gene matches. CDR1 is KGHDR and CDR2 is SFDVKD in the germline V gene. For the CDR3, the DNA is TGTGCCAAGGAGTGCGACGACAGGGTGGAGGAGACCCAGTACTTC. It encodes CAKECDDRVEETQYF.

The chain couples TRBV6-6 to TRBJ2-6; D uncertain. Between the trimmed V and J ends, which lost 1 base and 0 bases, there was a span of 1 base. Germline V gives CDR1 MNHNY, CDR2 SVGAGI (reference sequence). The CDR3 extends over 14 amino acids. The CDR3 DNA reads TGTGCCAGCAGTTACTTCTCTGGGGCCAACGTCCTGACTTTC. Its protein product is CASSYFSGANVLTF.

This chain uses TRBV24-1 with TRBJ1-2; D gene unclear. CDR1 and CDR2 from the germline V gene are KGHDR and SFDVKD. Between the trimmed V and J ends, which lost 3 bases and 3 bases, there was a span of 10 bases. This CDR3 region has 14 residues. The CDR3 spells CATSDTSGYYGYTF. CDR3 DNA: TGTGCCACCAGTGATACCTCGGGATACTATGGCTACACCTTC.

J is TRBJ2-7 and V is TRBV12-3 or TRBV12-4; 7 bases are a match to TRBD2. Trimming cost V 5 bases and J 0 bases; bases outside gene matches: 7. The CDR3 extends over 15 amino acids. This chain's CDR3 is CASSPRGSDSYEQYF. The CDR3, as DNA: TGTGCCAGCAGTCCCCGCGGGAGCGACTCCTACGAGCAGTACTTC.

This clonotype was counted many times. The gene calls are TRBV15 and TRBJ1-3, with 12 nucleotides matching TRBD1. The CDR3 totals 17 residues. Unmatched junction bases numbered 8, after V lost 1 base and J lost 7 bases. Germline V gives CDR1 LNHNV, CDR2 YYDKDF (reference sequence). For the CDR3, the DNA is TGTGCCACCAGCAGAGGAAACCTGGGACAGGGGGCGAACACCATATATTTT. Residues: CATSRGNLGQGANTIYF.

The table lists this clonotype with a count of one. V is TRBV29-1 and J is TRBJ1-1, with unresolved D. Germline lookup yields CDR1 SQVTM and CDR2 ANQGSEA. With 7 bases removed from V and 3 bases from J, the gap between germline ends came to 12 bases. The CDR3 runs 12 residues. CDR3 sequence reads: CSDPGEYTEAFF. Here the CDR3 DNA reads TGCAGCGATCCTGGGGAATACACTGAAGCTTTCTTT.

For this clonotype: One base away lies a much larger clone, so this may be a sequencing read error. The V gene is TRBV19, the J gene TRBJ1-1; D gene unclear. The CDR3 is 13 amino acids. CDR1 and CDR2 from the germline V gene are LNHDA and SQIVND (reference sequence). CDR3 loop: CASSIQANTEASF. The CDR3 nucleotides are TGTGCCAGTAGTATACAGGCAAACACTGAAGCTTCCTTT.

This chain joins TRBV24-1 and TRBJ1-5; the match to TRBD1 covers 9 bases. The CDR3 covers 16 residues. The germline V gene encodes CDR1 KGHDR and CDR2 SFDVKD. J gave up 3 bases and V 4 bases, and 6 bases lay outside the gene matches. DNA of the CDR3: TGTGCCACCAGTGACAATCGACAGGGGGTCAATCAGCCCCAGCATTTT. It is translated as CATSDNRQGVNQPQHF.

This clonotype occurred many times. This rearrangement joins TRBV10-3 to TRBJ1-2; TRBD1 is a possible D gene (5 bases). The CDR3 length is 12 residues. CDR1 is ENHRY, CDR2 SYGVKD, per germline. Trimming took off 2 bases at V and 8 bases at J, with 9 bases between the two ends. For the CDR3, the DNA is TGTGCCATCAGTGAGCCGGGACGCGGCTACACCTTC. Its protein is CAISEPGRGYTF.

The V and J genes are TRBV5-4 and TRBJ2-7; D uncertain. CDR3 length equals 13 residues. Germline V gene sequence: CDR1 SGHNT, CDR2 YYREEE (reference sequence). Trimming cost V 4 bases and J 7 bases, with 15 bases left between them. The CDR3 DNA is TGTGCCAGCAGCCCAGCGCTGGAGATGGAGCAGTACTTC. Translating it yields CASSPALEMEQYF.

This clonotype has a count of ten or more. The gene calls are TRBV10-3 and TRBJ2-7, with a tentative D call TRBD2 (6 bases). There are 12 residues in the CDR3. The germline V and J ends were trimmed by 10 bases and 4 bases, with 14 bases remaining between them. Germline loops: CDR1 ENHRY, CDR2 SYGVKD. The CDR3 coding sequence is TGTGCCACCCAGGGACTGGTTTACGAGCAGTACTTC. Its translation: CATQGLVYEQYF.

This clonotype came up a few times. J is TRBJ2-7 and V is TRBV7-8; 8 bases fit TRBD2. This CDR3 is built from 14 residues. V shed 1 base, J shed 6 bases, and the junction held 5 bases outside the gene matches. From germline, CDR1 is SGHVS and CDR2 FQNEAQ. The CDR3 DNA reads TGTGCCAGCAGCTTAGGCTCAGCGGGAGTCGAGCAGTACTTC. The encoded protein is CASSLGSAGVEQYF.

The sample holds a few counts of this clonotype. V usage is TRBV5-1 and J usage is TRBJ2-2; the D gene is possibly TRBD1 (7 bases). Trimming stripped 4 bases from V and 7 bases from J, with 17 bases between. The CDR3 loop spans 15 amino acids. The V gene's germline CDR1 is SGHRS and CDR2 YFSETQ. The CDR3 region has the DNA TGCGCCAGCAGCAACGGACAGGAGGGCGTCGGGGAGCTGTTTTTT. This translates into CASSNGQEGVGELFF.

The rearrangement links TRBV19 to TRBJ1-1; TRBD1 matches 8 bases. The V segment lost 0 bases and the J segment 10 bases; nucleotides outside the gene matches: 10. This CDR3 has 15 residues. The germline V gene has CDR1 LNHDA and CDR2 SQIVND (reference sequence). Written as DNA, the CDR3 is TGTGCCAGTAGTATAGAGGGACAGGAGAGGATGGCAGCTTTCTTT. Protein sequence: CASSIEGQERMAAFF.

This clonotype turned up a few times. The genes are TRBV20-1 and TRBJ2-5, with TRBD2 matching over 7 bases. Germline V gives CDR1 DFQATT, CDR2 SNEGSKA (reference sequence). This CDR3 region has 14 residues. V shed 5 bases, J shed 7 bases, and the junction held 13 bases outside the gene matches. CDR3 sequence: CSAPTSDPLRTQYF. The CDR3 nucleotides read TGCAGTGCTCCTACTAGCGACCCCTTGAGGACCCAGTACTTC.

In its sample, this clonotype was seen once. The chain recombines TRBV15 with TRBJ2-7; D possibly corresponds to TRBD2 (7 bases). With 8 bases removed from V and 2 bases from J, the gap between germline ends came to 22 bases. The germline V gene encodes CDR1 LNHNV and CDR2 YYDKDF (reference sequence). This CDR3 is 16 amino acids long. The CDR3 DNA follows: TGTGCCACCGAGGGTTCAGGGAGGGGGGTTACCTACGAGCAGTACTTC. This sequence encodes CATEGSGRGVTYEQYF. Complete variable domain (other parts from reference TRBV15 and TRBJ2-7): DAMVIQNPRYQVTQFGKPVTLSCSQTLNHNVMYWYQQKSSQAPKLLFHYYDKDFNNEADTPDNFQSRRPNTSFCFLDIRSPGLGDTAMYLCATEGSGRGVTYEQYFGPGTRLTVT.

This clonotype was seen many times. The chain joins TRBV12-3 or TRBV12-4 to TRBJ1-5, with D hard to call. V lost 6 bases and J lost 0, with 9 bases in between. This CDR3 contains 14 residues. The CDR3 loop is CASRRTNSNQPQHF. In DNA, the CDR3 is TGTGCCAGCAGGCGAACAAATAGCAATCAGCCCCAGCATTTT.

The chain uses TRBV9 and TRBJ2-7, with D possibly being TRBD2 (6 bases). V was trimmed by 0 bases and J by 2 bases, leaving 12 bases between them. Germline V CDR1 and CDR2: SGDLS, YYNGEE. The CDR3 spans 15 residues. The CDR3 nucleotides are TGTGCCAGCAGCGTAGGGGGGGAGTGGGCCTACGAGCAGTACTTC. Translating it yields CASSVGGEWAYEQYF.

This clonotype has ten or more counts. The J gene is TRBJ1-2, the V gene TRBV19; D possibly corresponds to TRBD1 (6 bases). The germline V gene encodes CDR1 LNHDA and CDR2 SQIVND (reference sequence). This CDR3 region has 12 residues. Trimming left V 7 bases short and J 2 bases short, with 8 bases between. CDR3 DNA: TGTGCCAGTACGGGACACAACTATGGCTACACCTTC. Its translation is CASTGHNYGYTF.

This rearrangement joins TRBV2 to TRBJ1-6, with TRBD1 matching over 7 bases. Germline V gene lookup returns CDR1 SNHLY and CDR2 FYNNEI. V lost 2 bases, J lost 8 bases, and 3 bases stayed unmatched. The CDR3 spans 14 residues. In DNA form, the CDR3 reads TGTGCCAGCAGTGAACCAGGGGGTGATTCACCCCTCCACTTT. This encodes CASSEPGGDSPLHF.

This clonotype has ten or more counts. The V gene is TRBV25-1, the J gene TRBJ2-7; D might be TRBD1 or TRBD2, each matching 5 bases. V shed 4 bases and J shed 4 bases, with 20 bases lying between them. The V gene's germline CDR1 is MGHDK and CDR2 SYGVNS. There are 16 residues in the CDR3. The CDR3 sequence: CASSGWESGGSYEQYF. The CDR3 DNA reads as TGTGCCAGCAGTGGTTGGGAGAGTGGGGGATCATACGAGCAGTACTTC.

The chain carries TRBV7-9 and TRBJ2-7; 10 bases agree with TRBD1. CDR1 and CDR2 from the germline V gene are SEHNR and FQNEAQ (reference sequence). The CDR3 is 15 amino acids. V shed 5 bases and J 7 bases; nucleotides not matched to a gene: 11. CDR3 protein: CASSPSGTGAREQYF. CDR3 bases: TGTGCCAGCAGCCCCTCCGGGACAGGGGCGCGGGAGCAGTACTTC.

This clonotype showed up many times. The chain couples TRBV20-1 to TRBJ2-2, with unresolved D. Deletions cut 6 bases from V and 6 bases from J, with 8 bases between. The CDR3 totals 11 residues. Germline lookup yields CDR1 DFQATT and CDR2 SNEGSKA (reference sequence). The CDR3 DNA follows: TGCAGTGCAGTCGGAGCCGGGGAGCTGTTTTTT. It codes for CSAVGAGELFF.

The chain joins TRBV15 to TRBJ1-6; TRBD1 might be the D (5 bases). Germline assignment: CDR1 LNHNV and CDR2 YYDKDF (reference sequence). The CDR3 covers 14 residues. Trimming shortened V by 5 bases and J by 7 bases, and 12 bases separated the two germline ends. CDR3 sequence: CATSAEGKNSPLHF. The CDR3 nucleotides are TGTGCCACCAGCGCAGAGGGGAAGAATTCACCCCTCCACTTT.

V is TRBV4-1 and J is TRBJ1-1, with D perhaps TRBD1 (5 bases). V was clipped by 0 bases and J by 11 bases, with 7 bases between them. Germline V CDR1 and CDR2: MGHRA, YSYEKL. The CDR3 runs 11 residues. This chain's CDR3 is CASSQEGGAFF. In nucleotides, the CDR3 is TGCGCCAGCAGCCAAGAGGGGGGGGCTTTCTTT.

A few counts support this clonotype. This chain uses TRBV6-2 or TRBV6-3 with TRBJ2-5; TRBD2 agrees at 10 bases. After removal of 9 bases from V and 5 bases from J, the junction contained 6 bases not matched to a gene. CDR1 is MNHEY, CDR2 SVGEGT, per germline. The CDR3 is made up of 13 amino acids. CDR3 sequence reads: CASCQLAGETQYF. CDR3 DNA: TGTGCCAGTTGCCAACTAGCGGGGGAGACCCAGTACTTC.